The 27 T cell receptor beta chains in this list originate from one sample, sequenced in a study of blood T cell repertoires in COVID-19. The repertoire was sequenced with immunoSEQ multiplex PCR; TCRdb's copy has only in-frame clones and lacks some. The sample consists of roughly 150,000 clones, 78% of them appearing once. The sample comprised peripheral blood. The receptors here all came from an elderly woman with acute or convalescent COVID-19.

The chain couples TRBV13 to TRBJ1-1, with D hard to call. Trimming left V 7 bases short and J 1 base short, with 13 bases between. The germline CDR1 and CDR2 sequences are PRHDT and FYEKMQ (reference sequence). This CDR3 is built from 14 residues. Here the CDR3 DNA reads TGTGCCAGCACCGAACGGCGCGGGAACACTGAAGCTTTCTTT. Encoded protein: CASTERRGNTEAFF.

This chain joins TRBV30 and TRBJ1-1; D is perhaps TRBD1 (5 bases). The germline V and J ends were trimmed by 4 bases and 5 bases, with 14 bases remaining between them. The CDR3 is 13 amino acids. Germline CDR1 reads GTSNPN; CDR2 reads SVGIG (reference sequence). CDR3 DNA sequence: TGTGCCTGGAAACTGGCAGGGAGGACTGAAGCTTTCTTT. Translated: CAWKLAGRTEAFF. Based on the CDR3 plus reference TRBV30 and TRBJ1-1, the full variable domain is SQTIHQWPATLVQPVGSPLSLECTVEGTSNPNLYWYRQAAGRGLQLLFYSVGIGQISSEVPQNLSASRPQDRQFILSSKKLLLSDSGFYLCAWKLAGRTEAFFGQGTRLTVV.

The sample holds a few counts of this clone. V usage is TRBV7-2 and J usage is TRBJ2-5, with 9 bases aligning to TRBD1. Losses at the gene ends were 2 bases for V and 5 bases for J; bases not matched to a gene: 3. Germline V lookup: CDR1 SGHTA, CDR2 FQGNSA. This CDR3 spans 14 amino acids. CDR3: CASSLTGGAETQYF. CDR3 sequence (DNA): TGTGCCAGCAGCTTAACAGGGGGCGCGGAGACCCAGTACTTC.

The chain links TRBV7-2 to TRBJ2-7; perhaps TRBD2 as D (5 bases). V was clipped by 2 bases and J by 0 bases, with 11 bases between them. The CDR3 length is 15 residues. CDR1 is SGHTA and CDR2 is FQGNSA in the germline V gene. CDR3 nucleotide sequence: TGTGCCAGCAGCTTACAGGACTGGAGCTCCTACGAGCAGTACTTC. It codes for CASSLQDWSSYEQYF.

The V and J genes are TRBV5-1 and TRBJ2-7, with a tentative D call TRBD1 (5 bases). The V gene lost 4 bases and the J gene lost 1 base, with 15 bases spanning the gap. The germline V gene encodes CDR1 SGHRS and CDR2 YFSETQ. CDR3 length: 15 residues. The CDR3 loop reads CASSPRAQASYEQYF. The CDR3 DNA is TGCGCCAGCAGCCCCAGGGCACAGGCATCCTACGAGCAGTACTTC.

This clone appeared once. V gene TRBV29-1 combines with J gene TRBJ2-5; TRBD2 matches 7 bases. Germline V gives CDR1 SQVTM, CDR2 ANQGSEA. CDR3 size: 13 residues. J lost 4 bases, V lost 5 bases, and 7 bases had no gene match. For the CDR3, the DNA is TGCAGCGTTCTCCAGGGAGGGACAGAGACCCAGTACTTC. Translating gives CSVLQGGTETQYF.

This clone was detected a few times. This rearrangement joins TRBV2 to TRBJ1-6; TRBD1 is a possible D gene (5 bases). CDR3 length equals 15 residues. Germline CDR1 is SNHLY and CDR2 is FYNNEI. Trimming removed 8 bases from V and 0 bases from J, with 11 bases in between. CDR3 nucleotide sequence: TGTGCCAGCGTGCGGGGGAGCTCCTATAATTCACCCCTCCACTTT. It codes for CASVRGSSYNSPLHF.

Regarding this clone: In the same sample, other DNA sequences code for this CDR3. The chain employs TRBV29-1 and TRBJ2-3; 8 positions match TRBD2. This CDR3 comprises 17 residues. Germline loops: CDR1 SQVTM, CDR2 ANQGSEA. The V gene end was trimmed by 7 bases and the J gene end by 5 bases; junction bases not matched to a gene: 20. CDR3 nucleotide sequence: TGCAGCGCCGGTGGACTAGCAGGGGCCCCCGGGATAGATACGCAGTATTTT. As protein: CSAGGLAGAPGIDTQYF.

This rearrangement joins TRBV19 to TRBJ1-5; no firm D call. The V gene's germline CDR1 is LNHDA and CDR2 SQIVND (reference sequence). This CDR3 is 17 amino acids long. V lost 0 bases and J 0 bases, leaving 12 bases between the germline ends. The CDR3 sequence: CASSIEFGRYSNQPQHF. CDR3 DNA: TGTGCCAGTAGTATAGAGTTTGGCAGATATAGCAATCAGCCCCAGCATTTT.

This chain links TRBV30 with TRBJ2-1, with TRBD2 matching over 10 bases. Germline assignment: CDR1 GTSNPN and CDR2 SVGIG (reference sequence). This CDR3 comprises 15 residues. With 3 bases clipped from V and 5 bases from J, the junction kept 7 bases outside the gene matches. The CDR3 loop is CAWRVAGGINNEQFF. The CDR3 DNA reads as TGTGCCTGGAGGGTAGCGGGGGGCATCAACAATGAGCAGTTCTTC.

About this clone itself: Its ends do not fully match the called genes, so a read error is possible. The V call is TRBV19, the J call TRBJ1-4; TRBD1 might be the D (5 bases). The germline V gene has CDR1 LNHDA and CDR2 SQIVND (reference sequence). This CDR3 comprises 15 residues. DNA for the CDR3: TGTGTCAGTAGCTCCCTCGGACAAGGTGAAGAAAAACTGTTTTTT. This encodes CVSSSLGQGEEKLFF. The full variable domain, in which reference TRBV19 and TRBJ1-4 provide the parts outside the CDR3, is DGGITQSPKYLFRKEGQNVTLSCEQNLNHDAMYWYRQDPGQGLRLIYYSQIVNDFQKGDIAEGYSVSREKKESFPLTVTSAQKNPTAFYLCVSSSLGQGEEKLFFGSGTQLSVL.

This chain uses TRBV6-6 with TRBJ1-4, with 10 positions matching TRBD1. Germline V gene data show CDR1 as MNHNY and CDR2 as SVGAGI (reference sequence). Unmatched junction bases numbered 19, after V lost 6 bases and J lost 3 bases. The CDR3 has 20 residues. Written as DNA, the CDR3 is TGTGCCAGCAGCTTCCCTTCCGCTGGGACAGGGGACAACCCTAATGAAAAACTGTTTTTT. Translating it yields CASSFPSAGTGDNPNEKLFF.

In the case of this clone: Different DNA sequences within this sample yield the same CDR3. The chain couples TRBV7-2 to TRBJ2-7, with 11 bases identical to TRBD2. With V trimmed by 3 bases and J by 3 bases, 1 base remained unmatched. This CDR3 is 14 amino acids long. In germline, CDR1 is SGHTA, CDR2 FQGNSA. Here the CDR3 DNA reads TGTGCCAGCAGCTTTACTAGCGGGGGCTACGAGCAGTACTTC. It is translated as CASSFTSGGYEQYF. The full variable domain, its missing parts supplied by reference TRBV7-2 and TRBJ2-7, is GAGVSQSPSNKVTEKGKDVELRCDPISGHTALYWYRQSLGQGLEFLIYFQGNSAPDKSGLPSDRFSAERTGGSVSTLTIQRTQQEDSAVYLCASSFTSGGYEQYFGPGTRLTVT.

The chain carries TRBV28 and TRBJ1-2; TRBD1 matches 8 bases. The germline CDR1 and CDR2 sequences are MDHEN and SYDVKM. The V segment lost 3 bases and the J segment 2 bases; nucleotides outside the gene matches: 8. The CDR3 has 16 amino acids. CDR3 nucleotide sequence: TGTGCCAGCAGTTTGGGCAGGGGGCGCAACAACTATGGCTACACCTTC. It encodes CASSLGRGRNNYGYTF.

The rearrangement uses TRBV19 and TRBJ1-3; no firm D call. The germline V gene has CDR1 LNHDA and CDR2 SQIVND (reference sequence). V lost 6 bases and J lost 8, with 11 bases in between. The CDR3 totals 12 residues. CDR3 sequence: CASRMASDTIYF. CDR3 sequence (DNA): TGTGCCAGTAGGATGGCTTCCGACACCATATATTTT.

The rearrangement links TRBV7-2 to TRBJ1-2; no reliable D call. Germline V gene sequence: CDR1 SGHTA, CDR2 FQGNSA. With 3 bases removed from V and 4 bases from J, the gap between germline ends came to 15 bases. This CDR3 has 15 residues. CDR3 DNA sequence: TGTGCCAGCAGCTTTTTTGGCGGGTCGGGCTATGGCTACACCTTC. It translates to CASSFFGGSGYGYTF.

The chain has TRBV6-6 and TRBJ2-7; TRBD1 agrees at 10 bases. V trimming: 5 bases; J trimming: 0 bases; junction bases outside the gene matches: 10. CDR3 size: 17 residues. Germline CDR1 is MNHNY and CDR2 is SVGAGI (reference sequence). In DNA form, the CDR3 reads TGTGCCAGCAGTCCGGGACAGGGGTCAAGGAGCTCCTACGAGCAGTACTTC. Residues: CASSPGQGSRSSYEQYF.

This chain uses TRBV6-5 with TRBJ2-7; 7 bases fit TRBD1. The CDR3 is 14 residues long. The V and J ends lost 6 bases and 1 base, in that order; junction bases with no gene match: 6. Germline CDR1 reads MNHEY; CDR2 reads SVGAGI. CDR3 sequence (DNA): TGTGCCAGCAGCGATCAGGGGGTGTCCTACGAGCAGTACTTC. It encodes CASSDQGVSYEQYF.

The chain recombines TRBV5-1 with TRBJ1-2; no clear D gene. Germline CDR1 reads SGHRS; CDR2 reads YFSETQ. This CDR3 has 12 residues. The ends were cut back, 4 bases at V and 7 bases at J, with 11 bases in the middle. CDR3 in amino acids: CASSPERGGYTF. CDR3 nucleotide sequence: TGCGCCAGCAGCCCAGAGAGAGGTGGCTACACCTTC.

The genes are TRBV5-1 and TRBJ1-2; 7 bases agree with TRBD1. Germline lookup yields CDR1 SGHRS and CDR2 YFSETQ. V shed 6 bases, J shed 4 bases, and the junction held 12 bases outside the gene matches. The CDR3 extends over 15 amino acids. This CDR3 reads CASKEFDRAAYGYTF. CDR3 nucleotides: TGCGCCAGCAAAGAGTTCGACAGGGCGGCCTATGGCTACACCTTC.

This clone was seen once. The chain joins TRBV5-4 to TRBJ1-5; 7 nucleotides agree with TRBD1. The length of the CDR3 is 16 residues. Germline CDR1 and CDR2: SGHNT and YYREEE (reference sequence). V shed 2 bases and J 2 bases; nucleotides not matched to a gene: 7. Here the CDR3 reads CASSLYQTGGNQPQHF. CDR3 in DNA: TGTGCCAGCAGCTTATACCAAACAGGGGGCAATCAGCCCCAGCATTTT.

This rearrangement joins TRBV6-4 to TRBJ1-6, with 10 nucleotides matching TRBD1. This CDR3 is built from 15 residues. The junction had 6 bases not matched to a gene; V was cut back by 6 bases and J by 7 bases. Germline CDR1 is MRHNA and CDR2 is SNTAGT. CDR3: CASRMTGGGNSPLHF. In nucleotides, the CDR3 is TGTGCCAGCAGAATGACAGGGGGCGGAAATTCACCCCTCCACTTT.

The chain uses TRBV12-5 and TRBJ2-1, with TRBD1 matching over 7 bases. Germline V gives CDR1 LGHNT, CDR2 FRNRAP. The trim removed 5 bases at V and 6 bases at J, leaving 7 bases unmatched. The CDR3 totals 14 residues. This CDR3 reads CASGKRDSLNEQFF. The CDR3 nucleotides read TGTGCTAGTGGTAAACGGGACAGTCTCAATGAGCAGTTCTTC. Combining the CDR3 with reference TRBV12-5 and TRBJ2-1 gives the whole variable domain DARVTQTPRHKVTEMGQEVTMRCQPILGHNTVFWYRQTMMQGLELLAYFRNRAPLDDSGMPKDRFSAEMPDATLATLKIQPSEPRDSAVYFCASGKRDSLNEQFFGPGTRLTVL.

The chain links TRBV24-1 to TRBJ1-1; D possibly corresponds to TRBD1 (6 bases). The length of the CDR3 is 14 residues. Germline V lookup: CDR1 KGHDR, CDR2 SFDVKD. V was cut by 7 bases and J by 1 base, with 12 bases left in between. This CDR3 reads CATSAGGTNTEAFF. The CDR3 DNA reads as TGTGCCACCAGCGCGGGGGGCACGAACACTGAAGCTTTCTTT.

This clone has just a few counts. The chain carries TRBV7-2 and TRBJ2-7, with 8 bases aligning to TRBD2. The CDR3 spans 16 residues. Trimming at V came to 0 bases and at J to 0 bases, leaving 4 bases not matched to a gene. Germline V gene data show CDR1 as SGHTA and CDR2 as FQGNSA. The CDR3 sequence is CASSLASSGPSYEQYF. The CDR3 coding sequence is TGTGCCAGCAGCTTAGCTTCTAGCGGGCCCTCCTACGAGCAGTACTTC.

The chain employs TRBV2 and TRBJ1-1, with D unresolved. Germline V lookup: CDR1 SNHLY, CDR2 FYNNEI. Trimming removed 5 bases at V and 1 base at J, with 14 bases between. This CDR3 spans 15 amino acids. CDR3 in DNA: TGTGCCAGCAGTCCCCCCCTAGATGGGAACACTGAAGCTTTCTTT. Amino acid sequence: CASSPPLDGNTEAFF.

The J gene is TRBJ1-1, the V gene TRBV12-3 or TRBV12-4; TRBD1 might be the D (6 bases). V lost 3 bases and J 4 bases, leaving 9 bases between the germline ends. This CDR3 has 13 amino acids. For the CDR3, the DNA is TGTGCCAGCAGTTTTCAAGGGGGCACTGAAGCTTTCTTT. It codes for CASSFQGGTEAFF.